These 20 T cell receptor beta chains share one sample of origin, sequenced in a study of T cells in Graves' hyperthyroidism and ophthalmopathy. Amplified TCR beta CDR3 regions came from RNA transcripts. HTBI primers were the set used in a first-round RT-PCR of the TCR CDR3. TCRdb ran MiXCR on the multiplex PCR reads and lists one entry per CDR3 protein. The repertoire holds some 490,000 distinct CDR3 sequences, with roughly 15% as singletons. Sequencing was carried out using blood. All receptors derive from a woman in her twenties or thirties with Graves' ophthalmopathy.

In its sample, this clonotype was seen many times. The chain combines TRBV18 with TRBJ2-7; 7 positions match TRBD1. The V segment lost 3 bases and the J segment 1 base; nucleotides outside the gene matches: 6. The CDR3 totals 15 residues. CDR1 and CDR2 from the germline V gene are KGHSH and LQKENI. In DNA form, the CDR3 reads TGTGCCAGCTCACCCTTGGGACAGACATCCTACGAGCAGTACTTC. Amino acids: CASSPLGQTSYEQYF.

The V and J genes are TRBV19 and TRBJ2-7, with D possibly TRBD1 on 5 matching bases. CDR1 and CDR2 from the germline V gene are LNHDA and SQIVND (reference sequence). The CDR3 consists of 13 residues. The V end was cut by 5 bases, the J end by 0 bases, with 8 bases between. The CDR3 here is CASSDSFSYEQYF. CDR3 bases: TGTGCCAGTAGTGACAGTTTCTCCTACGAGCAGTACTTC.

A note on this clonotype: A read error may be the cause here, since a much bigger clone is one base away. The chain is built from TRBV12-3 or TRBV12-4 and TRBJ2-5, with 9 bases fitting TRBD2. J was trimmed by 5 bases and V by 7 bases; bases with no gene match: 14. CDR3 length: 16 residues. The CDR3 DNA reads as TGTGCCAGCAACCTAATACTAGCGGGCCCGGGGGAGACCCAGTACTTC. This encodes CASNLILAGPGETQYF.

This clonotype was detected a few times. V usage is TRBV20-1 and J usage is TRBJ2-7; 8 bases agree with TRBD2. The CDR3 runs 13 residues. The germline V gene encodes CDR1 DFQATT and CDR2 SNEGSKA (reference sequence). Trimming cost V 6 bases and J 4 bases; bases outside gene matches: 8. CDR3 residues: CSASSGSQYEQYF. As DNA, the CDR3 is TGCAGTGCGAGCAGCGGGAGCCAATACGAGCAGTACTTC.

This clonotype was seen ten or more times. V is TRBV7-6 and J is TRBJ2-7; 10 bases line up with TRBD2. The CDR3 totals 15 residues. V shed 5 bases, J shed 2 bases, and the junction held 6 bases outside the gene matches. The germline CDR1 and CDR2 sequences are SGHVS and FNYEAQ. The CDR3 here is CASSQLTSGPYEQYF. As DNA, the CDR3 is TGTGCCAGCAGCCAACTGACTAGCGGGCCCTACGAGCAGTACTTC.

This clonotype was counted only a few times. The chain combines TRBV28 with TRBJ2-4, with a possible D match to TRBD2 (6 bases). The CDR3 consists of 16 residues. CDR1 is MDHEN and CDR2 is SYDVKM in the germline V gene. V dropped 3 bases and J dropped 3 bases, with 15 bases sitting between them. For the CDR3, the DNA is TGTGCCAGCAGTTTCTCTAGCGACTGGGTCAAAAACATTCAGTACTTC. It encodes CASSFSSDWVKNIQYF.

The CDR3 DNA reads TGCAGCGCCGATAAACTGGGACAGATGAACACTGAAGCTTTCTTT. Translation gives CSADKLGQMNTEAFF. This sequence joins TRBV29-1 and TRBJ1-1, with TRBD1 identical over 7 bases. V lost 7 bases and J lost 0; bases outside the gene matches: 11. The CDR3 has 15 amino acids. Germline V lookup: CDR1 SQVTM, CDR2 ANQGSEA.

The chain uses TRBV7-2 and TRBJ2-7; 7 positions agree with TRBD1. CDR1 is SGHTA and CDR2 is FQGNSA in the germline V gene. CDR3 length: 14 residues. Germline trimming cut 1 base from V and 6 bases from J; bases unmatched to any gene: 6. The CDR3 spells CASSLVQGVSEQYF. In DNA form, the CDR3 reads TGTGCCAGCAGCTTAGTTCAGGGGGTCTCCGAGCAGTACTTC.

This clonotype came up a few times. V gene TRBV24-1 combines with J gene TRBJ2-1, with D perhaps TRBD2 (5 bases). V was cut by 1 base and J by 6 bases, with 9 bases left in between. The CDR3 contains 14 residues. Germline V gene data show CDR1 as KGHDR and CDR2 as SFDVKD. The CDR3 loop reads CATSDLWRVNEQFF. Written as DNA, the CDR3 is TGTGCCACCAGTGATTTATGGCGGGTCAATGAGCAGTTCTTC.

This clonotype has a count of ten or more. This chain uses TRBV11-2 with TRBJ2-7; D is ambiguous. Between the trimmed V and J ends, which lost 3 bases and 3 bases, there was a span of 12 bases. The CDR3 sequence is 14 residues long. Germline V gives CDR1 SGHAT, CDR2 FQNNGV. CDR3 in DNA: TGTGCCAGCAGCTTGACGGGTTATTACTACGAGCAGTACTTC. It specifies CASSLTGYYYEQYF.

This clonotype was seen a few times. The V gene is TRBV7-3, the J gene TRBJ2-1; 8 bases match TRBD2. V was clipped by 4 bases and J by 2 bases; unmatched bases: 7. Germline CDR1 and CDR2: SGHTA and FQGTGA. The CDR3 extends over 16 amino acids. The CDR3 nucleotides are TGTGCCAGCAGCTCTAACGGGAGGGGCACCTACAATGAGCAGTTCTTC. This encodes CASSSNGRGTYNEQFF.

This clonotype was counted many times. This chain links TRBV6-1 with TRBJ2-1, with 11 bases aligning to TRBD1. The CDR3 spans 14 residues. CDR1 and CDR2 from the germline V gene are MNHNS and SASEGT. V shed 8 bases, J shed 8 bases, and the junction held 8 bases outside the gene matches. CDR3 residues: CASLGTGGSDEQFF. The CDR3 nucleotides are TGTGCCAGCTTGGGGACAGGGGGAAGCGATGAGCAGTTCTTC.

This clonotype was counted many times. The chain has TRBV10-3 and TRBJ2-5; D is perhaps TRBD1 (5 bases). Germline loops: CDR1 ENHRY, CDR2 SYGVKD. The length of the CDR3 is 19 residues. The V end lost 2 bases, the J end lost 5 bases, and 27 bases lay between the germline ends. In DNA form, the CDR3 reads TGTGCCATCAGTGAGCCGCGATACCGCACCTTTAGCTGGGGCGAGACCCAGTACTTC. It yields the protein CAISEPRYRTFSWGETQYF.

This clonotype has a count of ten or more. The rearrangement joins TRBV7-8 to TRBJ1-2, with 7 bases fitting TRBD1. Germline V lookup: CDR1 SGHVS, CDR2 FQNEAQ. This CDR3 comprises 14 residues. The J segment lost 5 bases and the V segment lost 3 bases, leaving 6 bases of the junction unmatched. This CDR3 reads CASSFSDRDYGYTF. The CDR3 coding sequence is TGTGCCAGCAGCTTCTCCGACAGGGATTATGGCTACACCTTC.

The rearrangement uses TRBV5-1 and TRBJ2-1; weak D call: TRBD2 (7 bases). The CDR3 extends over 17 amino acids. Trimming pared 4 bases from V and 3 bases from J, leaving 20 bases between. Germline loops: CDR1 SGHRS, CDR2 YFSETQ. CDR3 amino acids: CASSRGAQGRGYNEQFF. As DNA, the CDR3 is TGCGCCAGCAGCCGGGGGGCACAGGGTAGGGGCTACAATGAGCAGTTCTTC.

Written as DNA, the CDR3 is TGTGCCAGCAGTTTAAAGGCCACAGAAGCTTTCTTT. It translates to CASSLKATEAFF. V and J are TRBV12-3 or TRBV12-4 and TRBJ1-1; D not resolved. The CDR3 length is 12 residues. The ends were cut back, 2 bases at V and 8 bases at J, with 9 bases in the middle.

This clonotype was seen at least ten times. The V gene is TRBV20-1, the J gene TRBJ2-1; D is ambiguous. Per the germline V gene, CDR1 is DFQATT and CDR2 is SNEGSKA (reference sequence). CDR3 length: 14 amino acids. Trimming removed 0 bases at V and 8 bases at J, with 14 bases between. Here the CDR3 reads CSARDLSLWYEQFF. CDR3 bases: TGCAGTGCTAGAGATTTAAGTTTATGGTATGAGCAGTTCTTC.

This clonotype has just a few counts. The chain has TRBV15 and TRBJ2-1, with D unresolved. The CDR3 contains 14 residues. Germline V CDR1 and CDR2: LNHNV, YYDKDF (reference sequence). The V end was cut by 8 bases, the J end by 8 bases, with 19 bases between. CDR3 nucleotide sequence: TGTGCCACCGGACCCCCCCACCTGGGTGATGAGCAGTTCTTC. It codes for CATGPPHLGDEQFF. Together with reference TRBV15 and TRBJ2-1, the CDR3 gives the full variable domain: DAMVIQNPRYQVTQFGKPVTLSCSQTLNHNVMYWYQQKSSQAPKLLFHYYDKDFNNEADTPDNFQSRRPNTSFCFLDIRSPGLGDTAMYLCATGPPHLGDEQFFGPGTRLTVL.

The chain joins TRBV7-3 to TRBJ2-2, with TRBD2 identical over 9 bases. V dropped 5 bases and J dropped 6; count of bases not matched to a gene: 7. The CDR3 consists of 15 residues. The germline V gene encodes CDR1 SGHTA and CDR2 FQGTGA. As DNA, the CDR3 is TGTGCCAGCAGCATGTTAGCGGGAGAGCCCGGGGAGCTGTTTTTT. Amino acid sequence: CASSMLAGEPGELFF.

In this sample, this clonotype turned up many times. The chain employs TRBV28 and TRBJ2-5; tentatively, D is TRBD2 (5 bases). V was cut by 5 bases and J by 7 bases, with 17 bases left in between. The germline V gene has CDR1 MDHEN and CDR2 SYDVKM. The CDR3 is 14 residues long. The CDR3 here is CASSRKRPAWTQYF. The CDR3 DNA follows: TGTGCCAGCAGTCGGAAGCGGCCAGCCTGGACCCAGTACTTC.